This T cell receptor (beta chain) stems from a study of T cell responses to AZD1222 COVID-19 vaccine. General study results and limits: Close to half of spike-specific TCRs reportedly recognize unmutated variant regions. Once two AZD1222 doses were given, Spike-specific TCR breadth and depth went up. Donors were chiefly white British, with a greater number of females, and clonal diversity was perhaps underestimated.

The CDR3 is 15 amino acids. V was pared by 3 bases and J by 0 bases, with 9 bases between. Germline V gives CDR1 SGHTA, CDR2 FQGNSA. About this clone itself: Its cognate antigen is unknown.

Clones were sequenced by immunoSEQ multiplex PCR, and TCRdb holds only the in-frame ones, with some missing. The sample records 99,000 or so clones, 87% being singletons. This specimen consisted of peripheral blood, obtained on day 0 of AZD1222 vaccination. V gene TRBV7-2 combines with J gene TRBJ2-1; D uncertain. This TCR derives from an adult in good health. The CDR3 region is CASSFPTVSYNEQFF. CDR3 in DNA: TGTGCCAGCAGCTTCCCCACTGTCTCCTACAATGAGCAGTTCTTC.